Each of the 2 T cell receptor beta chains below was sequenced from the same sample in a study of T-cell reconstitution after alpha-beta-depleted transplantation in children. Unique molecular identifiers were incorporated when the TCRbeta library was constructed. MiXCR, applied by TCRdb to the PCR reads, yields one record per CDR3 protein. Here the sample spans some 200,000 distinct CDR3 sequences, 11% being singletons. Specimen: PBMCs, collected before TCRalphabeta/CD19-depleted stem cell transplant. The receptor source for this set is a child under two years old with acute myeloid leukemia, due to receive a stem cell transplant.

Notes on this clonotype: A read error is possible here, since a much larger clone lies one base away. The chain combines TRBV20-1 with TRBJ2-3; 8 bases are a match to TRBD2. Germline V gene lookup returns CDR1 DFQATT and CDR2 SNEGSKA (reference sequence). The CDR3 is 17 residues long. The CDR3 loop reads CSARPIRTSHGADKQYF. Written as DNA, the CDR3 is TGCAGTGCTAGACCCATTCGGACTAGCCATGGGGCGGATAAGCAGTATTTT.

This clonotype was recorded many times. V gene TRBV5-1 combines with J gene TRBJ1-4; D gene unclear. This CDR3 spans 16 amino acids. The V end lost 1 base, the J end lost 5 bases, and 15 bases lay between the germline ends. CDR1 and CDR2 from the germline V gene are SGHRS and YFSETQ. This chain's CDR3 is CASSLTEAEPNEKLFF. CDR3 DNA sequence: TGCGCCAGCAGCTTGACAGAAGCAGAACCGAATGAAAAACTGTTTTTT.